One and the same sample provided the 20 T cell receptor beta chains below, sequenced in a study of cytomegalovirus exposure and HLA in healthy donors. The table came from immunoSEQ multiplex PCR; TCRdb's copy has only in-frame clones and leaves some out. The sample holds about 49,000 clones, 94% seen once. The sample consisted of PBMCs. The receptors come from a woman between 18 and 30 years old in good health and CMV-seropositive.

For the CDR3, the DNA is TGTGCCAGCAGCCAGGAACCCGGGAGGCAGGGTACCTACGAGCAGTACTTC. Its protein product is CASSQEPGRQGTYEQYF. The chain is built from TRBV5-5 and TRBJ2-7; 7 bases are shared with TRBD2. This CDR3 is built from 17 residues. Germline CDR1 reads SGHKS; CDR2 reads YYEKEE (reference sequence). Germline trimming cut 4 bases from V and 2 bases from J; bases unmatched to any gene: 15. The whole variable domain, remainder taken from reference TRBV5-5 and TRBJ2-7, is DAGVTQSPTHLIKTRGQQVTLRCSPISGHKSVSWYQQVLGQGPQFIFQYYEKEERGRGNFPDRFSARQFPNYSSELNVNALLLGDSALYLCASSQEPGRQGTYEQYFGPGTRLTVT.

The rearrangement uses TRBV15 and TRBJ1-1; D gene ambiguous. V was trimmed by 3 bases and J by 1 base, leaving 9 bases between them. The CDR3 length is 14 residues. Per the germline V gene, CDR1 is LNHNV and CDR2 is YYDKDF (reference sequence). In nucleotides, the CDR3 is TGTGCCACCAGCAGTCCTATCTGGAACACTGAAGCTTTCTTT. Translating it yields CATSSPIWNTEAFF.

The gene calls are TRBV27 and TRBJ2-1; 9 bases fit TRBD1. V trimming: 6 bases; J trimming: 0 bases; junction bases outside the gene matches: 0. This CDR3 has 14 amino acids. Per germline, CDR1 MNHEY and CDR2 SMNVEV (reference sequence). In nucleotides, the CDR3 is TGTGCCAGCAGGACAGGGGGCTCCTACAATGAGCAGTTCTTC. Amino acids: CASRTGGSYNEQFF.

J is TRBJ2-5 and V is TRBV2, with a tentative D call TRBD1 (5 bases). The V gene lost 2 bases and the J gene lost 5 bases, with 21 bases spanning the gap. The germline gives CDR1 SNHLY, CDR2 FYNNEI. The CDR3 extends over 17 amino acids. The chain's CDR3 is CASSERGSTPGMETQYF. The DNA of the CDR3 is TGTGCCAGCAGTGAAAGGGGCTCGACGCCCGGCATGGAGACCCAGTACTTC.

In this sample, this clone turned up once. DNA of the CDR3: TGCGCCAGCAGCCAAGCGGGAGTTTATACCGACGAGCAGTACTTC. Translation gives CASSQAGVYTDEQYF. The chain has TRBV4-3 and TRBJ2-7, with D possibly matching TRBD2 (6 bases). CDR1 and CDR2 from the germline V gene are LGHNA and YSLEER. The ends were cut back, 1 base at V and 5 bases at J, with 15 bases in the middle. The CDR3 spans 15 residues.

J is TRBJ1-2 and V is TRBV7-9, with TRBD1 matching 7 bases. V shed 7 bases and J 7 bases; nucleotides not matched to a gene: 12. This CDR3 spans 14 amino acids. The germline CDR1 and CDR2 sequences are SEHNR and FQNEAQ (reference sequence). CDR3 residues: CASNSQGKISGYTF. For the CDR3, the DNA is TGTGCCAGCAACTCACAGGGGAAAATTAGTGGCTACACCTTC.

The chain couples TRBV11-3 to TRBJ2-2; 7 bases are a match to TRBD2. CDR3 length equals 15 residues. Looked up from germline, CDR1 is SGHNT and CDR2 is YENEEA. Trimming took 5 bases from V and 3 from J; bases not matched to a gene: 6. The chain's CDR3 is CASSPGLVYTGELFF. The CDR3 DNA reads TGTGCCAGCAGCCCCGGACTAGTCTACACCGGGGAGCTGTTTTTT.

The V gene is TRBV9, the J gene TRBJ2-7; a weak D match, TRBD2 (6 bases). Germline V CDR1 and CDR2: SGDLS, YYNGEE. Trimming took off 0 bases at V and 6 bases at J, with 22 bases between the two ends. The CDR3 covers 17 residues. The CDR3 DNA follows: TGTGCCAGCAGCGTAGACCCAGCTACCGGGACTCTATCCGAGCAGTACTTC. Translated, it gives CASSVDPATGTLSEQYF.

This chain uses TRBV6-1 with TRBJ1-1, with TRBD1 matching 8 bases. The CDR3 sequence is 14 residues long. Germline V gives CDR1 MNHNS, CDR2 SASEGT. The trim removed 4 bases at V and 3 bases at J, leaving 4 bases unmatched. CDR3 sequence (DNA): TGTGCCAGCAGTGTCACAGGGGGGGACACTGAAGCTTTCTTT. Translation gives CASSVTGGDTEAFF.

V is TRBV15 and J is TRBJ2-7; maybe TRBD1 (5 bases). The V end was cut by 8 bases, the J end by 2 bases, with 13 bases between. CDR1 is LNHNV, CDR2 YYDKDF, per germline (reference sequence). The CDR3 is 13 residues long. The CDR3 DNA is TGTGCCACCTCAACTGGGGCTGCCTACGAGCAGTACTTC. Its translation: CATSTGAAYEQYF.

The table lists this clone with a count of one. This rearrangement joins TRBV18 to TRBJ2-7; no clear D gene. CDR3 length: 14 amino acids. Trimming removed 1 base at V and 2 bases at J, with 9 bases between. Germline assignment: CDR1 KGHSH and CDR2 LQKENI. The DNA of the CDR3 is TGTGCCAGCTCACCACGAGGCAGTGCCTACGAGCAGTACTTC. Its translation: CASSPRGSAYEQYF.

This sequence joins TRBV7-2 and TRBJ1-5; 7 bases are shared with TRBD1. The CDR3 contains 15 residues. Germline assignment: CDR1 SGHTA and CDR2 FQGNSA. Trimming cost V 5 bases and J 0 bases; bases outside gene matches: 4. DNA for the CDR3: TGTGCCAGCAGCCCGCGGGACAGTAGCAATCAGCCCCAGCATTTT. Amino acids: CASSPRDSSNQPQHF.

The chain employs TRBV19 and TRBJ1-2; possibly TRBD1 for D (5 bases). Germline CDR1 LNHDA, CDR2 SQIVND (reference sequence). Trimming removed 3 bases at V and 2 bases at J, with 7 bases between. CDR3 length equals 13 residues. The CDR3 loop reads CASSMEGNYGYTF. For the CDR3, the DNA is TGTGCCAGTAGTATGGAGGGGAACTATGGCTACACCTTC. Drawing the rest from reference TRBV19 and TRBJ1-2, the complete variable domain is DGGITQSPKYLFRKEGQNVTLSCEQNLNHDAMYWYRQDPGQGLRLIYYSQIVNDFQKGDIAEGYSVSREKKESFPLTVTSAQKNPTAFYLCASSMEGNYGYTFGSGTRLTVV.

The V gene is TRBV11-2, the J gene TRBJ2-5; the D gene is possibly TRBD2 (6 bases). The V end lost 3 bases, the J end lost 5 bases, and 10 bases lay between the germline ends. Germline CDR1 and CDR2: SGHAT and FQNNGV. The CDR3 loop spans 13 amino acids. This CDR3 is CASSFRRGETQYF. CDR3 nucleotides: TGTGCCAGCAGCTTCCGCCGGGGGGAGACCCAGTACTTC.

The chain carries TRBV19 and TRBJ2-7; 13 bases map to TRBD2. This CDR3 region has 16 residues. The junction had 7 bases not matched to a gene; V was cut back by 5 bases and J by 3 bases. Germline CDR1 and CDR2: LNHDA and SQIVND (reference sequence). This chain's CDR3 is CASSSAGTSGNYEQYF. The DNA for the CDR3 is TGTGCCAGTAGTTCTGCCGGGACTAGCGGGAACTACGAGCAGTACTTC.

The chain is built from TRBV9 and TRBJ1-3, with a weak D call TRBD1 (6 bases). The CDR3 is 12 amino acids. Between the trimmed V and J ends, which lost 3 bases and 8 bases, there was a span of 9 bases. Germline V gene data show CDR1 as SGDLS and CDR2 as YYNGEE. CDR3 in amino acids: CASSAPGDTIYF. DNA of the CDR3: TGTGCCAGCAGCGCTCCAGGGGACACCATATATTTT.

The chain has TRBV7-2 and TRBJ1-1; TRBD1 might be the D (5 bases). CDR1 and CDR2 (germline): SGHTA, FQGNSA. V lost 1 base to trimming and J lost 0 bases, with 6 bases between them. The CDR3 sequence is 14 residues long. In nucleotides, the CDR3 is TGTGCCAGCAGCTTAGGGGGCATGAACACTGAAGCTTTCTTT. It yields the protein CASSLGGMNTEAFF.

The chain employs TRBV19 and TRBJ1-1; no reliable D call. CDR1 is LNHDA and CDR2 is SQIVND in the germline V gene (reference sequence). The length of the CDR3 is 14 residues. The V end was cut by 5 bases, the J end by 1 base, with 11 bases between. The CDR3, as DNA: TGTGCCAGTAGTCCCCACTCTGGGAACACTGAAGCTTTCTTT. Translated, it gives CASSPHSGNTEAFF.

The chain couples TRBV5-4 to TRBJ2-5; tentatively, D is TRBD2 (5 bases). CDR1 SGHNT and CDR2 YYREEE come from the germline V gene (reference sequence). The CDR3 has 13 residues. The V gene lost 2 bases and the J gene lost 2 bases, with 7 bases spanning the gap. CDR3 protein: CASSFPGQETQYF. The CDR3 bases are TGTGCCAGCAGCTTTCCGGGGCAAGAGACCCAGTACTTC.

The CDR3 reads CASRRDRISYEQYF. Written as DNA, the CDR3 is TGTGCCAGCAGGAGGGACAGGATTTCCTACGAGCAGTACTTC. This rearrangement joins TRBV27 to TRBJ2-7, with 8 bases identical to TRBD1. The length of the CDR3 is 14 residues. V shed 6 bases and J 1 base; nucleotides not matched to a gene: 5. CDR1 and CDR2 from the germline V gene are MNHEY and SMNVEV (reference sequence).